These T cell receptor beta chains were read from a single sample in a study of Ad26.COV2.S vaccination and SARS-CoV-2 variants. Profiled with immunoSEQ multiplex PCR; TCRdb holds only in-frame clones, not every one. The sample has 350,000 to 500,000 clones, approximately 92% seen once. Sequences were derived from peripheral blood, sampled in a trial of Ad26.COV2.S vaccine versus placebo. The receptors were gathered from a person aged 18-60 years who received the Ad26.COV2.S COVID-19 vaccine or a placebo. The CDR3 runs from the conserved cysteine through the conserved F or W. The D gene is left open where the match is weak. Not all rows give a size; the values are once, few, many and, for expanded clones, a class.

V,J,size,D,CDR3,DNA
TRBV5-1,TRBJ2-2,NA,NA,CASSPWFGAGELFF,TGCGCCAGCAGCCCGTGGTTCGGGGCCGGGGAGCTGTTTTTT
TRBV6-2/TRBV6-3,TRBJ2-7,NA,TRBD1,CASSYFEDRTGEGYEQYF,TGTGCCAGCAGTTATTTCGAAGACCGGACAGGGGAGGGCTACGAGCAGTACTTC
TRBV15,TRBJ1-1,NA,NA,CATSRARGGTEAFF,TGTGCCACCAGCAGGGCCCGGGGGGGCACTGAAGCTTTCTTT
TRBV4-2,TRBJ2-1,few,TRBD1,CASSQDGTGGFDEQFF,TGTGCCAGCAGCCAAGACGGGACAGGGGGCTTCGATGAGCAGTTCTTC
TRBV5-4,TRBJ1-6,NA,NA,CASSRRSVLDSPLHF,TGTGCCAGCAGCCGACGGTCGGTGTTGGATTCACCCCTCCACTTT
TRBV5-1,TRBJ2-7,NA,NA,CASSLLLGEAYEQYF,TGCGCCAGCAGCTTACTTCTAGGGGAGGCCTACGAGCAGTACTTC
TRBV28,TRBJ2-1,NA,NA,CATQSQYRNEQFF,TGTGCCACACAGTCACAGTACCGGAATGAGCAGTTCTTC
TRBV5-6,TRBJ1-2,NA,TRBD1,CASSLYRGYGYTF,TGTGCCAGCAGCTTGTACAGGGGCTATGGCTACACCTTC
TRBV6-2/TRBV6-3,TRBJ2-1,NA,NA,CASSYAAVEQFF,TGTGCCAGCAGTTACGCGGCAGTTGAGCAGTTCTTC
TRBV30,TRBJ1-2,NA,TRBD1,CAWSLGQGHGYTF,TGTGCCTGGAGCCTTGGACAGGGACATGGCTACACCTTC
TRBV13,TRBJ1-5,few,NA,CASSPYGIQPQHF,TGTGCCAGCAGCCCTTATGGAATTCAGCCCCAGCATTTT
TRBV2,TRBJ1-5,NA,NA,CASSGPSNQPQHF,TGTGCCAGCAGCGGACCGAGTAATCAGCCCCAGCATTTT
TRBV18,TRBJ2-5,NA,NA,CASSPFSVGGETQYF,TGTGCCAGCTCACCCTTTTCCGTGGGTGGGGAGACCCAGTACTTC
TRBV4-2,TRBJ2-2,few,NA,CASSQDYYTGELFF,TGTGCCAGCAGCCAAGATTACTACACCGGGGAGCTGTTTTTT
TRBV4-2,TRBJ1-3,NA,TRBD1,CASSQGPATGVRGLSGNTIYF,TGTGCCAGCAGCCAGGGTCCGGCGACAGGGGTGAGGGGTCTCTCTGGAAACACCATATATTTT
TRBV11-3,TRBJ1-1,few,NA,CASSLGLLNTEAFF,TGTGCCAGCAGCTTGGGACTCCTGAACACTGAAGCTTTCTTT
TRBV28,TRBJ1-1,NA,TRBD1,CASSEQGEAFF,TGTGCCAGCAGTGAACAGGGGGAAGCTTTCTTT
TRBV6-2/TRBV6-3,TRBJ2-3,NA,NA,CASSYGGGRVTGDTQYF,TGTGCCAGCAGTTACGGGGGCGGGAGAGTTACGGGAGATACGCAGTATTTT
TRBV18,TRBJ1-5,NA,TRBD1,CASSPVGTGGPWGQPQHF,TGTGCCAGCTCACCGGTAGGGACAGGGGGCCCTTGGGGACAGCCCCAGCATTTT
TRBV5-1,TRBJ2-1,NA,TRBD2,CASSPGTSGGEQFF,TGCGCCAGCAGCCCCGGGACTAGCGGGGGTGAGCAGTTCTTC
TRBV29-1,TRBJ2-7,NA,NA,CSVGRDSAYEQYF,TGCAGCGTCGGAAGGGACTCAGCCTACGAGCAGTACTTC
TRBV7-2,TRBJ1-3,NA,NA,CASSFVRNTIYF,TGTGCCAGCAGCTTTGTGAGAAACACCATATATTTT
TRBV7-2,TRBJ1-5,NA,NA,CASSPTPNTSQHF,TGTGCCAGCAGCCCCACACCCAACACGTCTCAGCATTTT
TRBV27,TRBJ1-2,NA,NA,CASSLQGTYGYTF,TGTGCCAGCAGTTTACAGGGCACCTATGGCTACACCTTC
TRBV5-1,TRBJ2-1,NA,TRBD2,CASSPPGLAGEVEQFF,TGCGCCAGCAGCCCCCCGGGACTAGCGGGAGAGGTTGAGCAGTTCTTC
TRBV12-3/TRBV12-4,TRBJ1-4,NA,NA,CASRNTEELFF,TGTGCCAGCCGCAACACCGAGGAACTGTTTTTT
TRBV6-1,TRBJ2-2,NA,NA,CASSESREMGGELFF,TGTGCCAGCAGTGAATCACGGGAGATGGGCGGGGAGCTGTTTTTT
TRBV19,TRBJ1-5,NA,NA,CASTPQGWQPQHF,TGTGCCAGTACCCCACAGGGCTGGCAGCCCCAGCATTTT
TRBV7-9,TRBJ2-1,NA,NA,CASSLAGADEQFF,TGTGCCAGCAGCTTAGCTGGGGCGGATGAGCAGTTCTTC
TRBV2,TRBJ1-6,NA,NA,CASSQIQGGGSPLHF,TGTGCCAGCAGTCAGATACAGGGAGGAGGATCACCCCTCCACTTT
TRBV2,TRBJ2-3,NA,TRBD2,CASNQRGGDTQYF,TGTGCCAGCAACCAGCGGGGAGGGGATACGCAGTATTTT
TRBV5-4,TRBJ1-2,NA,NA,CASSLERGAYGYTF,TGTGCCAGCAGCTTGGAGCGCGGGGCCTATGGCTACACCTTC
TRBV6-6,TRBJ1-5,once,NA,CATNPRGNQPQHF,TGTGCCACCAACCCCAGGGGCAACCAGCCCCAGCATTTT
TRBV15,TRBJ1-4,NA,NA,CATSSGRQFANEKLFF,TGTGCCACCAGCAGTGGACGACAGTTTGCTAATGAAAAACTGTTTTTT
TRBV19,TRBJ1-4,NA,TRBD1,CASTGGLEEKLFF,TGTGCCAGTACAGGGGGCTTGGAAGAAAAACTGTTTTTT
TRBV7-2,TRBJ2-7,NA,NA,CASSQDRLVNEQYF,TGTGCCAGCAGCCAAGATCGACTAGTAAACGAGCAGTACTTC
TRBV12-3/TRBV12-4,TRBJ1-1,NA,NA,CASSFARNTEAFF,TGTGCCAGCAGTTTTGCCAGAAACACTGAAGCTTTCTTT
TRBV29-1,TRBJ1-5,NA,NA,CSGGPTGLQPQHF,TGCAGTGGCGGCCCTACAGGGTTGCAGCCCCAGCATTTT
TRBV7-2,TRBJ1-1,NA,TRBD1,CASSKDRETEAFF,TGTGCCAGCAGCAAGGACAGGGAGACTGAAGCTTTCTTT
TRBV9,TRBJ2-2,NA,NA,CASSTRGTRTGELFF,TGTGCCAGCAGCACCCGCGGGACACGCACCGGGGAGCTGTTTTTT
TRBV10-3,TRBJ2-3,NA,TRBD1,CAAKTGLSTDTQYF,TGTGCCGCTAAGACAGGGCTAAGCACAGATACGCAGTATTTT
TRBV7-2,TRBJ1-1,once,TRBD1,CASSFYQGATEAFF,TGTGCCAGCAGCTTCTACCAGGGGGCCACTGAAGCTTTCTTT
TRBV28,TRBJ1-1,NA,NA,CASSPWAGSAFF,TGTGCCAGCAGTCCCTGGGCGGGCTCGGCTTTCTTT
TRBV5-1,TRBJ2-1,once,TRBD2,CASSLPARLAGATREYNEQFF,TGCGCCAGCAGCTTGCCCGCGAGACTAGCGGGGGCGACCAGAGAATACAATGAGCAGTTCTTC
TRBV28,TRBJ2-7,NA,TRBD2,CASSEKGGEQYF,TGTGCCAGCAGTGAGAAGGGAGGGGAGCAGTACTTC
TRBV29-1,TRBJ2-2,NA,NA,CSVAGSVAGELFF,TGCAGCGTTGCCGGGTCCGTTGCCGGGGAGCTGTTTTTT
TRBV21-1,TRBJ2-3,NA,NA,CASSKEKGVGQGPDTQYF,TGTGCCAGCAGCAAAGAGAAGGGTGTGGGACAGGGTCCAGATACGCAGTATTTT
TRBV11-1,TRBJ1-1,NA,NA,CASSLDRTEAFF,TGTGCCAGCAGCTTGGACCGCACTGAAGCTTTCTTT
TRBV6-6,TRBJ2-5,NA,TRBD2,CASSHTGGGRLETQYF,TGTGCCAGCAGCCATACCGGTGGCGGGAGACTAGAGACCCAGTACTTC
TRBV6-5,TRBJ1-2,NA,TRBD1,CASSRAAGGSYGYTF,TGTGCCAGCTCTCGCGCGGCAGGGGGCTCCTATGGCTACACCTTC
TRBV28,TRBJ1-1,NA,NA,CASSSHIHTEAFF,TGTGCCAGCAGTTCCCACATTCACACTGAAGCTTTCTTT
TRBV19,TRBJ1-5,NA,NA,CASRTLQNINQPQHF,TGTGCCAGTAGGACCCTACAGAATATCAATCAGCCCCAGCATTTT
TRBV2,TRBJ1-2,NA,NA,CASSAPFAYGYTF,TGTGCCAGCAGCGCCCCATTTGCCTATGGCTACACCTTC
TRBV27,TRBJ2-7,NA,NA,CASSLSGYEQYF,TGTGCCAGCAGTTTATCGGGGTACGAGCAGTACTTC
TRBV27,TRBJ1-6,NA,NA,CASSLFTWGFSNSPLHF,TGTGCCAGCAGTTTATTTACCTGGGGTTTTAGTAATTCACCCCTCCACTTT
TRBV11-3,TRBJ2-3,NA,NA,CASSLVRVGTDTQYF,TGTGCCAGCAGCTTAGTCCGAGTAGGCACAGATACGCAGTATTTT
TRBV28,TRBJ2-1,once,NA,CASSLTGPKDEQFF,TGTGCCAGCAGTTTAACGGGGCCTAAGGATGAGCAGTTCTTC
TRBV4-1,TRBJ2-7,NA,NA,CASSQEMRQGREQYF,TGCGCCAGCAGCCAAGAGATGAGGCAGGGACGCGAGCAGTACTTC
TRBV11-3,TRBJ2-1,NA,NA,CASSLDGSHNEQFF,TGTGCCAGCAGCTTAGACGGATCCCACAATGAGCAGTTCTTC